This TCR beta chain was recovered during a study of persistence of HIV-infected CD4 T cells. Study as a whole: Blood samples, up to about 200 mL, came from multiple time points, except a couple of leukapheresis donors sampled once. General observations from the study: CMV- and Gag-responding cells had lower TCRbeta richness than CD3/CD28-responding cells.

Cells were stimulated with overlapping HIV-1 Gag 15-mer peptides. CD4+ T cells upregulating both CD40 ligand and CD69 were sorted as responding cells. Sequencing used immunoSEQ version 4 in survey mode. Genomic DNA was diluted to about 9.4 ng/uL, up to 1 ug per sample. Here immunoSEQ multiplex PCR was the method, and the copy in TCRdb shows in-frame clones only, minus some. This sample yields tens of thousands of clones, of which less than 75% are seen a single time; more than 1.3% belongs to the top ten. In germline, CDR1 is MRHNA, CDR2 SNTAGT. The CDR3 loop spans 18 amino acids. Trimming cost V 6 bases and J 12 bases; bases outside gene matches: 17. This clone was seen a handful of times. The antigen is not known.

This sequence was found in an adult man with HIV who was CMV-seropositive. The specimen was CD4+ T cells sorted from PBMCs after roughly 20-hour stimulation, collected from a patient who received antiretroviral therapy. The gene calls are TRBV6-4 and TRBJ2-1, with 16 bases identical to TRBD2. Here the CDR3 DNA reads TGTGCCAGCAGACCGGGACTAGCGGGGGGGCCTTGGGGATTTGGGCAGTTCTTC. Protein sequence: CASRPGLAGGPWGFGQFF.